Listed here is a single TCR beta chain. Its antigen is as yet unknown. This record comes from a study of cytomegalovirus exposure and HLA in healthy donors. Study results and limitations: The authors confirmed in vitro that a few CMV-associated chains were specific for CMV antigens. Being indistinguishable, some V segments were excluded, TRBV6-2 and TRBV6-3 among them.

V lost 2 bases to trimming and J lost 7 bases, with 17 bases between them. The CDR3 spans 15 residues. Looked up from germline, CDR1 is MNHNS and CDR2 is SASEGT. PCR amplification relied on 60 Vbeta primers (plus 13 Jbeta primers). Sequencing was performed with immunoSEQ multiplex PCR; in TCRdb, only in-frame clones are kept and a portion is missing. The sample shows 110,000 to 150,000 clones, roughly four fifths of them seen only once. V gene TRBV6-1 combines with J gene TRBJ1-2; D call uncertain. Sequencing was performed on PBMCs. This TCR was sampled from a female donor in good health and CMV-seronegative. The CDR3 region is CASSEHLAAPPGYTF. The CDR3 DNA sequence: TGTGCCAGCAGTGAACATTTGGCGGCACCTCCTGGCTACACCTTC.